A selection of T cell receptor beta chains follows, all from one sample in a study of T cells in Graves' hyperthyroidism and ophthalmopathy. TCRdb ran MiXCR on the multiplex PCR reads and lists one entry per CDR3 protein. The sample consists of fewer than 850,000 distinct CDR3 sequences, around 15% of them appearing once. Source material: blood. Source of these receptors: a man aged 50-60 years with Graves' hyperthyroidism. The CDR3 runs from the conserved cysteine through the conserved F or W. The order of the fields is J gene, V gene, CDR3 protein.

>TRBJ2-1|TRBV7-9
CASTPTGGVSVEQFF
>TRBJ1-5|TRBV12-3/TRBV12-4
CASSYEHYSNQPQHF
>TRBJ1-5|TRBV27
CASSLVAGANQPQHF
>TRBJ1-5|TRBV20-1
CSARRDDNQPQHF
>TRBJ2-1|TRBV28
CASSLLPGGRYNEQFF
>TRBJ2-1|TRBV6-5
CASSYSRGQGNHNEQFF
>TRBJ1-1|TRBV5-4
CASSSRQGLPTTEAFF
>TRBJ1-2|TRBV28
CASRGEVVIYGYTF
>TRBJ1-2|TRBV5-4
CASSLGRGGVLGYTF
>TRBJ2-7|TRBV10-3
CAISGSTSGLTYEQYF
>TRBJ2-1|TRBV6-1
CASSLKDRGGYNEQFF
>TRBJ2-1|TRBV7-2
CASSLVAATYNEQFF
>TRBJ1-2|TRBV19
CASSTPGQLPYGYTF
>TRBJ2-1|TRBV28
CASRRGISYNEQFF
>TRBJ2-7|TRBV18
CASSANAWDEQYF
>TRBJ2-1|TRBV30
CAASRELEQFF
>TRBJ1-5|TRBV30
CAWSSQSGQPQHF
>TRBJ2-2|TRBV28
CASGKTGLAGTGELFF
>TRBJ1-2|TRBV13
CASSLRGQANYGYTF
>TRBJ2-5|TRBV28
CASSLPPGGGAGGETQYF
>TRBJ1-5|TRBV20-1
CSARVGGPHQPQHF
>TRBJ1-4|TRBV19
CASSTTLRDRGNEKLFF
>TRBJ2-5|TRBV13
CASSDSGGAEETQYF
>TRBJ1-2|TRBV18
CASSPIRDSGQGYTF
>TRBJ2-5|TRBV20-1
CSARMQGAIETQYF
>TRBJ2-2|TRBV28
CASSLELAGAGELFF
>TRBJ2-7|TRBV27
CASRLSAGTGNEQYF
>TRBJ1-5|TRBV30
CAWSVRGFSNQPQHF
>TRBJ2-2|TRBV12-3/TRBV12-4
CASSYRPGQGVTGELFF
>TRBJ2-7|TRBV25-1
CASSGTGLEEQYF
>TRBJ1-5|TRBV3-1
CASSPRGISNQPQHF
>TRBJ2-1|TRBV7-9
CASSLPHIGGSYNEQFF
>TRBJ2-3|TRBV11-2
CASSLDSTGTGGTDTQYF
>TRBJ1-2|TRBV27
CASSDGLYGYTF
>TRBJ2-1|TRBV27
CASSRVYNEQFF
>TRBJ2-1|TRBV11-2
CASSFTSGDSEQFF
>TRBJ2-1|TRBV25-1
CASSEWQRNEQFF